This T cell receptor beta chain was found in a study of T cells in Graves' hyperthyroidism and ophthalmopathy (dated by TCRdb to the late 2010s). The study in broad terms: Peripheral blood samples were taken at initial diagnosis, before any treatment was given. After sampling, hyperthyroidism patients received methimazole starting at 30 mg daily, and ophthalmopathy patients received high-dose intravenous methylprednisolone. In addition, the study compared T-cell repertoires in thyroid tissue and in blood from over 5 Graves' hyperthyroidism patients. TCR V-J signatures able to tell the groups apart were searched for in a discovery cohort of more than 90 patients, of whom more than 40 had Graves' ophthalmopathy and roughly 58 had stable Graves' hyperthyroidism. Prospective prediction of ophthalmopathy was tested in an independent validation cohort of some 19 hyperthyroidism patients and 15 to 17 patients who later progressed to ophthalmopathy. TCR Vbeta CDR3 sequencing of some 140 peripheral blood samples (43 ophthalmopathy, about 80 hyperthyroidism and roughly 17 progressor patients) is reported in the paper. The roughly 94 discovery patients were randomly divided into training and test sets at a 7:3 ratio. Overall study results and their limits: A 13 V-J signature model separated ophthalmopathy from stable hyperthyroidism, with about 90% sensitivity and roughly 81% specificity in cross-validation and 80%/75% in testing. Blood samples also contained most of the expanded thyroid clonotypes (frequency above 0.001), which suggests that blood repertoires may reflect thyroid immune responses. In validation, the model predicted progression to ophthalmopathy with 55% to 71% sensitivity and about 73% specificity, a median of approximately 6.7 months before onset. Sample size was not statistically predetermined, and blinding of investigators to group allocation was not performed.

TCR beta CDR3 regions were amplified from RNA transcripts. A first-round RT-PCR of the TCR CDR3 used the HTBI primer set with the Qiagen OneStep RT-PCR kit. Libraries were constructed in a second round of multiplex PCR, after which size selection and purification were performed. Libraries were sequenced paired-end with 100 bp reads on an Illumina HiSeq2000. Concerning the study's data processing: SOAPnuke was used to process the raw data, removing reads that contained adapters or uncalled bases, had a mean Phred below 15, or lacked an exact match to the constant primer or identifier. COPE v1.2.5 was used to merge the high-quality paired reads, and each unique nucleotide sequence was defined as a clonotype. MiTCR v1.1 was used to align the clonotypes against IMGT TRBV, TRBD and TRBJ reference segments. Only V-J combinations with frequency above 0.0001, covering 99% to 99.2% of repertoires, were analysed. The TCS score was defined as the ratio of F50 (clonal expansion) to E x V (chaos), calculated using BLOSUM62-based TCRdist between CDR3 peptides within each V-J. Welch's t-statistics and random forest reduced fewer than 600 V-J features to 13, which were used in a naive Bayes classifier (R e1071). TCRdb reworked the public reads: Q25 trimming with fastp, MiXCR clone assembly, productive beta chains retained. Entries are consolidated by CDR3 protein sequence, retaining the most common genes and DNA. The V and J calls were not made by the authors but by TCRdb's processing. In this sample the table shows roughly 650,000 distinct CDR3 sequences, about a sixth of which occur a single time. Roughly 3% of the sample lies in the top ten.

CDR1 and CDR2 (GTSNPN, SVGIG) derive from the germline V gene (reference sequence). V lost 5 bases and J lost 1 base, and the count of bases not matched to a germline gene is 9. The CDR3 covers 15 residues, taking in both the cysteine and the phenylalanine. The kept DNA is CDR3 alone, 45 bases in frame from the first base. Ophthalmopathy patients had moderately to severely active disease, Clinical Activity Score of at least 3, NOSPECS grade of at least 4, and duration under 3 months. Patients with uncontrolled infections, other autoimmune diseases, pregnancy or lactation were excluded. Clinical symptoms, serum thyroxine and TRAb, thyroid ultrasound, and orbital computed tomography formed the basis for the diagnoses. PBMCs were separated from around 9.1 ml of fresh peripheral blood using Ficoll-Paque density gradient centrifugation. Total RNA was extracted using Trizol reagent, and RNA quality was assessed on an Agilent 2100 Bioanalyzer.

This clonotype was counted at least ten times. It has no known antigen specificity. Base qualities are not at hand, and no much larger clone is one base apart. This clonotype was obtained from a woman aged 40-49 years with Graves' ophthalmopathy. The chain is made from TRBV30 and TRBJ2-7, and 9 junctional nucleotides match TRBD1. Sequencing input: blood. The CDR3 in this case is CAWGDYRGRSYEQYF. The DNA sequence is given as TGTGCCTGGGGCGATTACAGGGGGCGGTCCTACGAGCAGTACTTC.